This entry lists 10 T cell receptor beta chains sequenced from one sample in a study of blood T cell repertoires in COVID-19. TCRdb's table, derived via immunoSEQ multiplex PCR, lists solely in-frame clones and lacks some. The data show about 140,000 clones, roughly 89% seen once. Sequenced: PBMCs or T cells enriched from blood (not recorded which). These receptors originate from a man aged 45-65 years who had recovered from COVID-19.

V gene TRBV27 combines with J gene TRBJ2-5; D remains unclear. V lost 11 bases, J lost 2 bases, and 15 bases lay in between. CDR1 is MNHEY, CDR2 SMNVEV, per germline (reference sequence). The length of the CDR3 is 13 residues. The CDR3 DNA is TGTGCCTCCATGCCAAGGAGTCAAGAGACCCAGTACTTC. Amino acid sequence: CASMPRSQETQYF.

The rearrangement uses TRBV5-4 and TRBJ1-4, with a weak D call TRBD1 (6 bases). Trimming took off 4 bases at V and 0 bases at J, with 13 bases between the two ends. The germline gives CDR1 SGHNT, CDR2 YYREEE (reference sequence). This CDR3 has 16 residues. CDR3 region: CASSQGTVATNEKLFF. The DNA of the CDR3 is TGTGCCAGCAGCCAGGGGACGGTTGCAACTAATGAAAAACTGTTTTTT.

This clone has only one observation. The CDR3 loop reads CASSSGTATQPQHF. The CDR3 DNA follows: TGTGCCAGCAGTTCGGGGACAGCGACCCAGCCCCAGCATTTT. The chain carries TRBV28 and TRBJ1-5; TRBD1 matches 7 bases. CDR1 and CDR2 from the germline V gene are MDHEN and SYDVKM. CDR3 size: 14 residues. J gave up 7 bases and V 4 bases, and 7 bases lay outside the gene matches.

This chain uses TRBV6-5 with TRBJ1-5, with D perhaps matching TRBD1 (5 bases). The CDR3 runs 15 residues. The germline CDR1 and CDR2 sequences are MNHEY and SVGAGI. V was pared by 6 bases and J by 5 bases, with 17 bases between. For the CDR3, the DNA is TGTGCCAGCAGGGATAGGGGCCAGGTGGATCAGCCCCAGCATTTT. It yields the protein CASRDRGQVDQPQHF.

The rearrangement uses TRBV24-1 and TRBJ2-1, with TRBD2 matching over 14 bases. The CDR3 totals 15 residues. V lost 2 bases, J lost 13 bases, and 6 bases stayed unmatched. CDR1 and CDR2 (germline): KGHDR, SFDVKD. The CDR3 region is CATSDSLTSGRAQFF. In nucleotides, the CDR3 is TGTGCCACCAGTGATTCCCTGACTAGCGGGAGGGCCCAGTTCTTC.

This sequence joins TRBV5-1 and TRBJ2-1, with 10 bases aligning to TRBD1. J lost 0 bases, V lost 3 bases, and 0 bases had no gene match. CDR1 SGHRS and CDR2 YFSETQ come from the germline V gene. CDR3 length equals 15 residues. CDR3 sequence: CASSWDRGSYNEQFF. The CDR3 DNA reads TGCGCCAGCAGCTGGGACAGGGGCTCCTACAATGAGCAGTTCTTC.

The chain has TRBV7-2 and TRBJ1-5, with 7 bases matching TRBD1. Unmatched junction bases numbered 5, after V lost 5 bases and J lost 4 bases. The germline V gene encodes CDR1 SGHTA and CDR2 FQGNSA. The length of the CDR3 is 14 residues. This CDR3 reads CASSPGQQNQPQHF. Written as DNA, the CDR3 is TGTGCCAGCAGCCCGGGACAGCAAAATCAGCCCCAGCATTTT.

The J gene is TRBJ1-2, the V gene TRBV28; TRBD1 might be the D (6 bases). Germline V gene sequence: CDR1 MDHEN, CDR2 SYDVKM. The CDR3 spans 11 residues. Trimming removed 5 bases at V and 6 bases at J, with 7 bases between. CDR3 nucleotides: TGTGCCAGCAGTCGACAGGATGGCTACACCTTC. Protein sequence: CASSRQDGYTF.

The chain is built from TRBV27 and TRBJ2-2; 10 nucleotides align to TRBD2. This CDR3 has 14 amino acids. The germline CDR1 and CDR2 sequences are MNHEY and SMNVEV (reference sequence). V lost 2 bases and J lost 10; bases outside the gene matches: 4. The CDR3 sequence: CASSLQREGEELFF. Here the CDR3 DNA reads TGTGCCAGCAGTTTACAGCGGGAGGGAGAGGAGCTGTTTTTT.

This clone came up once. The J gene is TRBJ2-5, the V gene TRBV9; 13 bases match TRBD2. V lost 0 bases and J lost 3; bases outside the gene matches: 5. The CDR3 length is 17 residues. Per germline, CDR1 SGDLS and CDR2 YYNGEE. The CDR3 nucleotides are TGTGCCAGCAGCGTAGGACTAGCGGGGGGACTTAAAGAGACCCAGTACTTC. It is translated as CASSVGLAGGLKETQYF.